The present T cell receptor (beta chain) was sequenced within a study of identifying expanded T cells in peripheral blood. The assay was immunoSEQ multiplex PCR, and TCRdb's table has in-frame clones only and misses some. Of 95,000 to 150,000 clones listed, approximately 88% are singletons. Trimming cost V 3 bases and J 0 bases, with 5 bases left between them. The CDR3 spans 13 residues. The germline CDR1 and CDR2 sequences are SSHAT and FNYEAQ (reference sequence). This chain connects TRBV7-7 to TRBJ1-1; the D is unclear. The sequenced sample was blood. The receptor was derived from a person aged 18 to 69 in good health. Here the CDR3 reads CASSFLLNTEAFF. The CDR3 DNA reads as TGTGCCAGCAGCTTTCTCCTGAACACTGAAGCTTTCTTT. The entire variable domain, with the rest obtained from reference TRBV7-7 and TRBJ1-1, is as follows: GAGVSQSPRYKVTKRGQDVTLRCDPISSHATLYWYQQALGQGPEFLTYFNYEAQPDKSGLPSDRFSAERPEGSISTLTIQRTEQRDSAMYRCASSFLLNTEAFFGQGTRLTVV.